One and the same sample provided the 10 T cell receptor beta chains below, sequenced in a study of T cell responses to AZD1222 COVID-19 vaccine. Profiled with immunoSEQ multiplex PCR; TCRdb holds only in-frame clones, not every one. The data hold 140,000 to 150,000 clones, with approximately 85% observed a single time. Here the sequenced sample was peripheral blood, taken on day 0 of AZD1222 vaccination. The source is an adult in good health.

This clone has just one count. V usage is TRBV6-5 and J usage is TRBJ2-5; 8 bases map to TRBD1. V lost 5 bases, J lost 5 bases, and 10 bases stayed unmatched. Germline CDR1 is MNHEY and CDR2 is SVGAGI. The CDR3 has 15 amino acids. Here the CDR3 DNA reads TGTGCCAGCAGTACCTCGCCAGGGGGCGTCGAGACCCAGTACTTC. It codes for CASSTSPGGVETQYF.

The rearrangement uses TRBV7-2 and TRBJ1-5; perhaps TRBD1 as D (6 bases). Germline V gene sequence: CDR1 SGHTA, CDR2 FQGNSA. The CDR3 has 19 residues. Trimming took 5 bases from V and 0 from J, leaving 23 bases between them. The CDR3 here is CASSAVSRTGTSSNQPQHF. In DNA form, the CDR3 reads TGTGCCAGCAGCGCCGTTTCCCGCACCGGGACATCTAGCAATCAGCCCCAGCATTTT.

The chain links TRBV6-6 to TRBJ1-5; D ambiguous. Germline CDR1 MNHNY, CDR2 SVGAGI (reference sequence). V was shortened by 6 bases and J by 1 base, with 13 bases between the two germline ends. This CDR3 is 15 amino acids long. CDR3 nucleotides: TGTGCCAGCAGCCCCGGGGAGTGGAGCAATCAGCCCCAGCATTTT. Encoded protein: CASSPGEWSNQPQHF.

This chain connects TRBV27 to TRBJ1-6, with D uncertain. The CDR3 has 14 residues. The V gene lost 2 bases and the J gene lost 0 bases, with 2 bases spanning the gap. Germline values: CDR1 MNHEY, CDR2 SMNVEV (reference sequence). CDR3 residues: CASSLPSYNSPLHF. The CDR3 coding sequence is TGTGCCAGCAGTTTACCCTCCTATAATTCACCCCTCCACTTT.

This chain's CDR3 is CASSQGLTYEQYF. The CDR3 region has the DNA TGCGCCAGCAGCCAGGGATTAACCTACGAGCAGTACTTC. The chain is built from TRBV10-1 and TRBJ2-7, with D possibly TRBD1 on 5 matching bases. The CDR3 runs to 13 residues. The V end lost 6 bases, the J end lost 2 bases, and 11 bases lay between the germline ends. Germline loops: CDR1 WNHNN, CDR2 SYGVQD (reference sequence).

The V call is TRBV6-5, the J call TRBJ2-3; D remains unclear. The CDR3 runs 10 residues. V lost 11 bases to trimming and J lost 10 bases, with 13 bases between them. Germline CDR1 reads MNHEY; CDR2 reads SVGAGI. The CDR3 nucleotides are TGTGCCCCAACGCCCAACCCGCAGTATTTT. As protein: CAPTPNPQYF.

The V gene is TRBV7-2, the J gene TRBJ2-5, with D perhaps given as TRBD1 or TRBD2 (5 bases each). Germline lookup yields CDR1 SGHTA and CDR2 FQGNSA. Trimming cost V 4 bases and J 5 bases, with 23 bases left between them. The CDR3 has 17 amino acids. The CDR3 reads CASSSPLENLEGETQYF. CDR3 sequence (DNA): TGTGCCAGCAGCTCCCCACTCGAAAATCTAGAGGGGGAGACCCAGTACTTC. Combining the CDR3 with reference TRBV7-2 and TRBJ2-5 gives the whole variable domain GAGVSQSPSNKVTEKGKDVELRCDPISGHTALYWYRQSLGQGLEFLIYFQGNSAPDKSGLPSDRFSAERTGGSVSTLTIQRTQQEDSAVYLCASSSPLENLEGETQYFGPGTRLLVL.

The CDR3, as DNA: TGTGCCAGCTCGACAACGGGACAGGGTGATCAGCCCCAGCATTTT. It translates to CASSTTGQGDQPQHF. The rearrangement uses TRBV18 and TRBJ1-5; TRBD1 matches 9 bases. Looked up from germline, CDR1 is KGHSH and CDR2 is LQKENI. V lost 6 bases, J lost 5 bases, and 8 bases stayed unmatched. The CDR3 totals 15 residues.

The chain couples TRBV3-1 (or the pseudogene TRBV3-2) to TRBJ2-7; D remains ambiguous. The CDR3 runs 14 residues. The V gene's germline CDR1 is LGHDT and CDR2 YNNKEL (reference sequence). V was trimmed by 4 bases and J by 3 bases, leaving 13 bases between them. The CDR3 sequence is CASSLRVGRYEQYF. The CDR3 nucleotides read TGTGCCAGCAGCCTAAGGGTTGGACGCTACGAGCAGTACTTC.

The J gene is TRBJ1-1, the V gene TRBV28; D gene unclear. The CDR3 covers 14 residues. Germline V gives CDR1 MDHEN, CDR2 SYDVKM. Trimming left V 3 bases short and J 1 base short, with 9 bases between. The CDR3, as DNA: TGTGCCAGCAGTTTCGATGGAAGGAACACTGAAGCTTTCTTT. As protein: CASSFDGRNTEAFF.